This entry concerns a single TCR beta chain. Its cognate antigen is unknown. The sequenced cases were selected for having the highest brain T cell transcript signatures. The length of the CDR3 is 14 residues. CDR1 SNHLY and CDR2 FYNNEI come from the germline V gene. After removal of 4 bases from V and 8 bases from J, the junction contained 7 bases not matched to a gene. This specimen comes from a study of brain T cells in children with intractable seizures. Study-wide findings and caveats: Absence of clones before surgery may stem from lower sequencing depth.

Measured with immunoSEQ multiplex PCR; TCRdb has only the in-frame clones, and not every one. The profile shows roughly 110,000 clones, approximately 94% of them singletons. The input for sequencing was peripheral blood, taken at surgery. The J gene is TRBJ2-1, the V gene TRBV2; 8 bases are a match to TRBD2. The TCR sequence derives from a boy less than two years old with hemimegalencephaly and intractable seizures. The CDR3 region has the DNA TGTGCCAGCAGTGGGGGGACTAGTTACCATGAGCAGTTCTTC. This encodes CASSGGTSYHEQFF.